The clone carrying this TCR beta chain was detected only a few times. V lost 6 bases and J lost 0; bases outside the gene matches: 8. CDR3 length equals 15 residues. CDR1 is MNHNS and CDR2 is SASEGT in the germline V gene. The data are from a study of blood T cells in healthy people across ages. Alongside a J-beta primer mix, a sample-barcoded 5' primer served in a second PCR lasting about 7 to 12 cycles. Each CDR3 protein gets one entry after TCRdb re-called the 5' RACE reads with MiXCR. The data hold 540,000 or so distinct CDR3 sequences, with less than 25% observed a single time. The sample was also linked to a second study, of T cells of mothers and their children.

The genes are TRBV6-1 and TRBJ2-7; 7 nucleotides align to TRBD2. Sample: blood. This receptor was obtained from a boy younger than 18 in good health. The CDR3 protein is CASSEQRTSSYEQYF. The CDR3 DNA follows: TGTGCCAGCAGCGAGCAGAGGACTAGCTCCTACGAGCAGTACTTC.